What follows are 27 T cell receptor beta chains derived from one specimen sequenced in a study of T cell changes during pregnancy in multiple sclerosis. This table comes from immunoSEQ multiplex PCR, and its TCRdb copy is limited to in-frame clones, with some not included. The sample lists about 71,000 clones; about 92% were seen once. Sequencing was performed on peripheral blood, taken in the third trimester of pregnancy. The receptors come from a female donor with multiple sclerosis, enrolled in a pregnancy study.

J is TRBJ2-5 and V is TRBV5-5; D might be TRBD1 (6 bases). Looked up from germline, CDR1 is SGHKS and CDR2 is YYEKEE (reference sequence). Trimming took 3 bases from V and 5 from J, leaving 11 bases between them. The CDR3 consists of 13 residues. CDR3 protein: CASSSTGKETQYF. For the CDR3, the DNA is TGTGCCAGCAGCTCTACAGGGAAGGAGACCCAGTACTTC.

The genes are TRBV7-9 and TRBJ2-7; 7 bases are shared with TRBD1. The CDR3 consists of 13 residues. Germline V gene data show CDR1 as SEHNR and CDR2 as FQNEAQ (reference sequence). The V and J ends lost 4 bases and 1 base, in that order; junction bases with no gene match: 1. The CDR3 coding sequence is TGTGCCAGCAGCTGGGACAGTTCCTACGAGCAGTACTTC. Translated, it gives CASSWDSSYEQYF.

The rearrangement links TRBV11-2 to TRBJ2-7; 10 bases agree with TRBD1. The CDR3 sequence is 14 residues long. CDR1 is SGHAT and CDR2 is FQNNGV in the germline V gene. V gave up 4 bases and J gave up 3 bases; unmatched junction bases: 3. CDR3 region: CASSYGTGVYEQYF. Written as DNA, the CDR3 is TGTGCCAGCAGCTACGGGACAGGGGTCTACGAGCAGTACTTC.

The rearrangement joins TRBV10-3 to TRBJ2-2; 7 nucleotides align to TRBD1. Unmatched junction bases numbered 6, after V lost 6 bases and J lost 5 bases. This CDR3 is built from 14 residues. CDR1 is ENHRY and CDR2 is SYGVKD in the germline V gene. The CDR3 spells CAISAIQGTGELFF. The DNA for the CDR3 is TGTGCCATCAGCGCCATACAGGGGACCGGGGAGCTGTTTTTT.

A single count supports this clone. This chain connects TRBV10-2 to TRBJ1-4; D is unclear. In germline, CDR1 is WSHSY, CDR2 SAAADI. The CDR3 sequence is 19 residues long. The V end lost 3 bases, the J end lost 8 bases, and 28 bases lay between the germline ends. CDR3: CASSEVGLWPGEYEEKLFF. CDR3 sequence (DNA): TGCGCCAGCAGTGAAGTTGGCTTGTGGCCCGGAGAGTATGAAGAAAAACTGTTTTTT.

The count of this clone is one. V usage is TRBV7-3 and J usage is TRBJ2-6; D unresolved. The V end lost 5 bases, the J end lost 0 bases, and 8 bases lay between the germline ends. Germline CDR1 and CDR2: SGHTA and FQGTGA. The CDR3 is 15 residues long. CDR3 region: CASSPVYSGANVLTF. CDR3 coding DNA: TGTGCCAGCAGCCCTGTATACTCTGGGGCCAACGTCCTGACTTTC. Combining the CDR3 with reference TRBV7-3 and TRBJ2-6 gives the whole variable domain GAGVSQTPSNKVTEKGKYVELRCDPISGHTALYWYRQSLGQGPEFLIYFQGTGAADDSGLPNDRFFAVRPEGSVSTLKIQRTERGDSAVYLCASSPVYSGANVLTFGAGSRLTVL.

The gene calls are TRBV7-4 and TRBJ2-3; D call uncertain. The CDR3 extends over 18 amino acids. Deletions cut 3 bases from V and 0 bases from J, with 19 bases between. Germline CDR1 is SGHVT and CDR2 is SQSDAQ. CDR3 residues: CASSFTVYRHRSTDTQYF. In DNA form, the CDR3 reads TGTGCCAGCAGCTTTACCGTGTACAGACATCGTAGCACAGATACGCAGTATTTT.

The CDR3 protein is CASSLVGGETSYEQYF. The CDR3 nucleotides are TGTGCCAGCAGCTTAGTGGGGGGAGAGACCTCCTACGAGCAGTACTTC. V and J are TRBV7-2 and TRBJ2-7, with TRBD2 as a possible D gene (6 bases). The V gene's germline CDR1 is SGHTA and CDR2 FQGNSA. The CDR3 runs 16 residues. Trimming shortened V by 1 base and J by 0 bases, and 13 bases separated the two germline ends.

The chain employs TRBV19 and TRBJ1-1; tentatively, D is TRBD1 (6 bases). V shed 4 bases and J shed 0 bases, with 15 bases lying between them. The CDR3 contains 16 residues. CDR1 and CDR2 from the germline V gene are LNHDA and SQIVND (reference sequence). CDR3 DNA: TGTGCCAGTAGTAAAGGCACAGGGCGGATGAACACTGAAGCTTTCTTT. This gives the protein CASSKGTGRMNTEAFF.

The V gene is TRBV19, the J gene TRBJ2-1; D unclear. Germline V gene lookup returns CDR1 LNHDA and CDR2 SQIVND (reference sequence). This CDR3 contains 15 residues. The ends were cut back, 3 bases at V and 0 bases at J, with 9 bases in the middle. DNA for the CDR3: TGTGCCAGTAGTATGGCGGCCAACTCCTACAATGAGCAGTTCTTC. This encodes CASSMAANSYNEQFF.

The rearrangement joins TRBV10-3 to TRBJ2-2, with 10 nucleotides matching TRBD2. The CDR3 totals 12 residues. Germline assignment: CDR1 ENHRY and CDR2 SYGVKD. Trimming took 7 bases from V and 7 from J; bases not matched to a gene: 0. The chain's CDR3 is CAIKREGGELFF. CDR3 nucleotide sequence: TGTGCCATCAAGCGGGAGGGCGGGGAGCTGTTTTTT.

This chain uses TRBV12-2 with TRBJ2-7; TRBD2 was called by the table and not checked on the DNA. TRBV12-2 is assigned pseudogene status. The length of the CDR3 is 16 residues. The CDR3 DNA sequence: TGTGCAAGTCGCTTAGATTTAACTAGCGGTTTGGACGAGCAGTACTTC. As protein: CASRLDLTSGLDEQYF.

The CDR3 DNA follows: TGTGCCAGCCCCGAGGGGCAGGGGGCGGGAGAGCAGTACTTC. It is translated as CASPEGQGAGEQYF. This chain links TRBV2 with TRBJ2-7; TRBD1 matches at 8 bases. Germline CDR1 and CDR2: SNHLY and FYNNEI. The CDR3 length is 14 residues. Germline trimming cut 8 bases from V and 7 bases from J; bases unmatched to any gene: 13.

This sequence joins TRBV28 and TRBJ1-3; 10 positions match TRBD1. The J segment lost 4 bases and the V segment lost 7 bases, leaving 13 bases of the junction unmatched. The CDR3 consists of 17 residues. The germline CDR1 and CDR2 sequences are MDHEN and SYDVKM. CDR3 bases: TGTGCCAGCAAGTTTACCAGGGGACAGGGGACCGGAAACACCATATATTTT. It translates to CASKFTRGQGTGNTIYF.

CDR3 loop: CAWSNWRTDYEQYF. The CDR3 nucleotides are TGTGCCTGGAGTAACTGGAGGACCGACTACGAGCAGTACTTC. The V and J genes are TRBV30 and TRBJ2-7; D may be TRBD2 (5 bases). There are 14 residues in the CDR3. Germline V gene data show CDR1 as GTSNPN and CDR2 as SVGIG (reference sequence). Trimming shortened V by 2 bases and J by 3 bases, and 14 bases separated the two germline ends.

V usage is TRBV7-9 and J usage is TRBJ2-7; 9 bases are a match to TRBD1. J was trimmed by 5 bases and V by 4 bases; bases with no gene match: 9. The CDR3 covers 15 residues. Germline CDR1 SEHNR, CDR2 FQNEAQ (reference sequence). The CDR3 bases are TGTGCCAGCAGCTCTTTTGTAGGGACAGGGAACGAGCAGTACTTC. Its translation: CASSSFVGTGNEQYF.

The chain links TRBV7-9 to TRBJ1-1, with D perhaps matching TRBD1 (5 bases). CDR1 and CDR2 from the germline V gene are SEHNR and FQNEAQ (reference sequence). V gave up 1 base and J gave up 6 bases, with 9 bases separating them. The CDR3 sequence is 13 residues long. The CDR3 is CASSLGPGSEAFF. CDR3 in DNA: TGTGCCAGCAGCTTAGGCCCAGGGTCTGAAGCTTTCTTT. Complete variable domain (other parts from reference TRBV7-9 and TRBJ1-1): DTGVSQNPRHKITKRGQNVTFRCDPISEHNRLYWYRQTLGQGPEFLTYFQNEAQLEKSRLLSDRFSAERPKGSFSTLEIQRTEQGDSAMYLCASSLGPGSEAFFGQGTRLTVV.

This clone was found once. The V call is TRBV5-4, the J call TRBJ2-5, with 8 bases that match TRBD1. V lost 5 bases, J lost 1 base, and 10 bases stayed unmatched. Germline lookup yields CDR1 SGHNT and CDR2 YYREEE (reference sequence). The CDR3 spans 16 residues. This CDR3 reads CASRDQTTGGQETQYF. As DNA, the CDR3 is TGTGCCAGCAGGGACCAAACAACAGGGGGCCAAGAGACCCAGTACTTC.

The CDR3 sequence: CASSQGTSQSYEQFF. The CDR3 DNA sequence: TGTGCCAGCAGTCAGGGGACTAGTCAATCCTATGAGCAGTTCTTC. This chain joins TRBV4-2 and TRBJ2-1; 8 nucleotides line up with TRBD2. Germline CDR1 LGHNA, CDR2 YNFKEQ. The CDR3 runs to 15 residues. With 6 bases clipped from V and 8 bases from J, the junction kept 12 bases outside the gene matches.

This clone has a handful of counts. This CDR3 reads CASSTGTSGNTGELFF. CDR3 DNA sequence: TGTGCCAGCAGCACAGGGACTAGCGGGAACACCGGGGAGCTGTTTTTT. The chain combines TRBV5-4 with TRBJ2-2; 11 nucleotides line up with TRBD2. The germline V gene has CDR1 SGHNT and CDR2 YYREEE (reference sequence). The CDR3 totals 16 residues. V lost 4 bases, J lost 1 base, and 3 bases stayed unmatched.

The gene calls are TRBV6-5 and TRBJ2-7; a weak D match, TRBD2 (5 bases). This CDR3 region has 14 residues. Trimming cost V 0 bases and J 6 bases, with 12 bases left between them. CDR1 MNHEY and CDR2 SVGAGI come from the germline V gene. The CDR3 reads CASSYSRDVGEQYF. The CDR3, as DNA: TGTGCCAGCAGTTACTCCCGGGATGTCGGCGAGCAGTACTTC.

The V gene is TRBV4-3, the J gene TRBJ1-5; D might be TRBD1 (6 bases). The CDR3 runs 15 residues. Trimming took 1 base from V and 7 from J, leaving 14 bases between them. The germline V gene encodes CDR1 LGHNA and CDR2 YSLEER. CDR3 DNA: TGCGCCAGCAGCCAAGCATGGCAGGGGTTCCAGCCCCAGCATTTT. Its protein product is CASSQAWQGFQPQHF.

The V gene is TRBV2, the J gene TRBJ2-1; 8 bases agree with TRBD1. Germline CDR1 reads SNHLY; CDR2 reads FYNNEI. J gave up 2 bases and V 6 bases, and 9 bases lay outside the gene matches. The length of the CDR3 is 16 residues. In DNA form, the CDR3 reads TGTGCCAGCAGCCCCAACCAGGGGGCGGCCTACAATGAGCAGTTCTTC. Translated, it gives CASSPNQGAAYNEQFF.

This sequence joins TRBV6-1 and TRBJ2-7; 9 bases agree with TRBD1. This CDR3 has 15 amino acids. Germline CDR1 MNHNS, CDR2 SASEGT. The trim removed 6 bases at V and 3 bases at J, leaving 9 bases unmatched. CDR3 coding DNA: TGTGCCAGCAGAGACGAGGGACAGGGAAACTACGAGCAGTACTTC. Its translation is CASRDEGQGNYEQYF.

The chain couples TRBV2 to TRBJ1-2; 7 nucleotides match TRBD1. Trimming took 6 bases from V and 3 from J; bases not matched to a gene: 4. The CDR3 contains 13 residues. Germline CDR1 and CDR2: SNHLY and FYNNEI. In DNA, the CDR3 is TGTGCCAGCAGGGACGACAGGGACTATGGCTACACCTTC. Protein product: CASRDDRDYGYTF.

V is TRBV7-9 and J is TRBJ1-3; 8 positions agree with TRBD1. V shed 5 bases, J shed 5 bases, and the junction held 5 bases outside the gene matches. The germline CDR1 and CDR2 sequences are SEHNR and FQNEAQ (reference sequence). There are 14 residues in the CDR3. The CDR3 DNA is TGTGCCAGCAGCCACGCAGGGGGCCGAAACACCATATATTTT. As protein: CASSHAGGRNTIYF.

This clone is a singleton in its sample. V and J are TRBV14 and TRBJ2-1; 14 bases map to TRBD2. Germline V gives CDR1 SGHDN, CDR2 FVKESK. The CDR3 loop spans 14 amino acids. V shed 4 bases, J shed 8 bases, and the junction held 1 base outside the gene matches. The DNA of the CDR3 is TGTGCCAGCAGCCGGGGACTAGCGGGAGATGAGCAGTTCTTC. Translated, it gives CASSRGLAGDEQFF.